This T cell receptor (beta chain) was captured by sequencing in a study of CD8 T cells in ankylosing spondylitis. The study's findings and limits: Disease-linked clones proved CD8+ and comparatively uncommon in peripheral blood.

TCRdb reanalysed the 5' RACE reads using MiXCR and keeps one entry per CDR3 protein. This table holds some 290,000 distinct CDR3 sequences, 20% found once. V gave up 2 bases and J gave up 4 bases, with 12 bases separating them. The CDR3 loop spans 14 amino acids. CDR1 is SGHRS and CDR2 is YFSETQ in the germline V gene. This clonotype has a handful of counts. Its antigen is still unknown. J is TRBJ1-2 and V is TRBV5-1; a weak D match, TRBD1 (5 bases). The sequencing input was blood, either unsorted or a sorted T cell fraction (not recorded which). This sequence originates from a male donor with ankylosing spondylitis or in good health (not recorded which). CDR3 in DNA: TGCGCCAGCAGCTTCGACGACGGGGCCTATGGCTACACCTTC. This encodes CASSFDDGAYGYTF.